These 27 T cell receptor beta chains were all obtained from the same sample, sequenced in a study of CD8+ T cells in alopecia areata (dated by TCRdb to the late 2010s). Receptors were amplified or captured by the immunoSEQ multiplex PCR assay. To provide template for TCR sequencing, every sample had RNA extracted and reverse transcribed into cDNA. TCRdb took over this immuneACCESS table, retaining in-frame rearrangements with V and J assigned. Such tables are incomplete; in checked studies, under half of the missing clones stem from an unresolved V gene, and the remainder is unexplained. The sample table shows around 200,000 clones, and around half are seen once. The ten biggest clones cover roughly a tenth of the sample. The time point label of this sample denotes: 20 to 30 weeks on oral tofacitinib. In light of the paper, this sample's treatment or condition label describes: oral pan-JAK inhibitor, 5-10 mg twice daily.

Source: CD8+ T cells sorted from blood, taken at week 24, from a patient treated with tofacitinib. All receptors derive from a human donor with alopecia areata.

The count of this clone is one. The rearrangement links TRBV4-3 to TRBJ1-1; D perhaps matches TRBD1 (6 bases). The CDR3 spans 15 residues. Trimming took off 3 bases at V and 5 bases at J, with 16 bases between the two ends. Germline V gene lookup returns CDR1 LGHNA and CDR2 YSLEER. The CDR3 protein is CASSHRGRWMTEAFF. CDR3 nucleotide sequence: TGCGCCAGCAGCCACAGGGGACGGTGGATGACTGAAGCTTTCTTT.

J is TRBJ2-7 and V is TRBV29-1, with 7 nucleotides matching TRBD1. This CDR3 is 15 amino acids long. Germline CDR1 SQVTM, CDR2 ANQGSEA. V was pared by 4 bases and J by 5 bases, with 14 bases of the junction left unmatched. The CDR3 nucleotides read TGCAGCGTTGTCTGGTGGTCCGGGACAGAAAACGAGCAGTACTTC. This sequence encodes CSVVWWSGTENEQYF.

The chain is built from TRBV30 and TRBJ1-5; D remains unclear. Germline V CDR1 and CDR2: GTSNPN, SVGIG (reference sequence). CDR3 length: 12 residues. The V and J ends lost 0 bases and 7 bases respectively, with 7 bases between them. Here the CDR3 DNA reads TGTGCCTGGAGTGTAAGCGGCCAGCCCCAGCATTTT. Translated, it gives CAWSVSGQPQHF.

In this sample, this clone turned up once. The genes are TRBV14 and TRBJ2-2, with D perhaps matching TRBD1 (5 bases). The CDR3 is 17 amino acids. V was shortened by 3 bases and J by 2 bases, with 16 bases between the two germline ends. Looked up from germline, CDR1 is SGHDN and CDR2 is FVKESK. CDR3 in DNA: TGTGCCAGCAGCCACCTGGACATCCGGACCAACACCGGGGAGCTGTTTTTT. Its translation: CASSHLDIRTNTGELFF.

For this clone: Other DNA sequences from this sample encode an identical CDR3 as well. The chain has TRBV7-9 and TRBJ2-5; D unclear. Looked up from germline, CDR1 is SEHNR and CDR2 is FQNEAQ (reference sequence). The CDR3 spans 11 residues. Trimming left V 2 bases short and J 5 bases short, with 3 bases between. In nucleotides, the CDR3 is TGTGCCAGCAGCTTACAGGAGACCCAGTACTTC. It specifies CASSLQETQYF.

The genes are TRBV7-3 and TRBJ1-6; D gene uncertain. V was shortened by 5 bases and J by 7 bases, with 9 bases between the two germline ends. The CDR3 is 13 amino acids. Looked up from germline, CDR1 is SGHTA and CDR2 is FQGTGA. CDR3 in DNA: TGTGCCAGCAGCCAGACGGAAAATTCACCCCTCCACTTT. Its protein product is CASSQTENSPLHF.

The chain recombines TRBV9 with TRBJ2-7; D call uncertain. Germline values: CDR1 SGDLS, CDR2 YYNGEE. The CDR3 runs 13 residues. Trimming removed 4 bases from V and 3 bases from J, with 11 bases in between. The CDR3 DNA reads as TGTGCCAGCAGCCTTACTGAAGGCTACGAGCAGTACTTC. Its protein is CASSLTEGYEQYF.

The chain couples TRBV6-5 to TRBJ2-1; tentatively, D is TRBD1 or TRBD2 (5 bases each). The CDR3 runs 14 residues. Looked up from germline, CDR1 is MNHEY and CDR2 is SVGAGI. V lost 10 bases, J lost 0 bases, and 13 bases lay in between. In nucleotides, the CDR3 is TGTGCCACCAGGGACCCAAGCTCCTACAATGAGCAGTTCTTC. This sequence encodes CATRDPSSYNEQFF.

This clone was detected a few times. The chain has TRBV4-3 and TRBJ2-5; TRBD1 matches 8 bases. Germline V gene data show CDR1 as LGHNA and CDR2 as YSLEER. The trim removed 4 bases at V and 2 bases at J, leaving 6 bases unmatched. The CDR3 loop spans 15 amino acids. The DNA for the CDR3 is TGCGCCAGCAGCCGGATTAGACAGGGGCAAGAGACCCAGTACTTC. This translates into CASSRIRQGQETQYF.

CDR3: CASSQEILSNQPQHF. The CDR3 DNA is TGCGCCAGCAGCCAAGAGATATTAAGCAATCAGCCCCAGCATTTT. The chain joins TRBV4-3 to TRBJ1-5, with no clear D. The germline V and J ends were trimmed by 0 bases and 1 base, with 7 bases remaining between them. The germline V gene encodes CDR1 LGHNA and CDR2 YSLEER. The CDR3 consists of 15 residues.

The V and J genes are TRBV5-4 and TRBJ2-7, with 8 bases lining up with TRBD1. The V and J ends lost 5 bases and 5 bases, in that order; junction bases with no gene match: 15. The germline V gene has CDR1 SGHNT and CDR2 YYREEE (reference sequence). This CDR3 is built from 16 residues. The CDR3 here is CASSSGTGSRFDEQYF. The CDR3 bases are TGTGCCAGCAGTTCCGGGACAGGATCTAGGTTCGACGAGCAGTACTTC.

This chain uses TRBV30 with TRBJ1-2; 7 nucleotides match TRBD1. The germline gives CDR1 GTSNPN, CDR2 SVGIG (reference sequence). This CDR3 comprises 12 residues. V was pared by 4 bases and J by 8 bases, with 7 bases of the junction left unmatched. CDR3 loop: CAWTGQQRGYTF. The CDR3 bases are TGTGCCTGGACGGGACAGCAAAGAGGCTACACCTTC.

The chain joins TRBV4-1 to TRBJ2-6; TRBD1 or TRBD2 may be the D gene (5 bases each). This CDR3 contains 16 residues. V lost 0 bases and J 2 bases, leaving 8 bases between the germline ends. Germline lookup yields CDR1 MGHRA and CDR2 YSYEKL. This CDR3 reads CASSQEGTAGANVLTF. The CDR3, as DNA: TGCGCCAGCAGCCAAGAAGGGACGGCTGGGGCCAACGTCCTGACTTTC.

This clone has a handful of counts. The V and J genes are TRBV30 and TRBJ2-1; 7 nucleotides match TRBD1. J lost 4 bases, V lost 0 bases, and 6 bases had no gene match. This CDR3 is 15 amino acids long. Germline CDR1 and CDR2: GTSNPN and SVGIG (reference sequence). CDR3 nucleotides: TGTGCCTGGAGTGTACAGGGGACAGCATACAATGAGCAGTTCTTC. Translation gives CAWSVQGTAYNEQFF. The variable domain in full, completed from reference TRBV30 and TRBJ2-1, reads SQTIHQWPATLVQPVGSPLSLECTVEGTSNPNLYWYRQAAGRGLQLLFYSVGIGQISSEVPQNLSASRPQDRQFILSSKKLLLSDSGFYLCAWSVQGTAYNEQFFGPGTRLTVL.

Here the CDR3 reads CASSLTERQPQHF. In DNA form, the CDR3 reads TGTGCCAGCAGTTTAACAGAGAGACAGCCCCAGCATTTT. V gene TRBV27 combines with J gene TRBJ1-5; D not certain. Germline V CDR1 and CDR2: MNHEY, SMNVEV (reference sequence). The germline V and J ends were trimmed by 2 bases and 7 bases, with 9 bases remaining between them. The CDR3 is made up of 13 amino acids.

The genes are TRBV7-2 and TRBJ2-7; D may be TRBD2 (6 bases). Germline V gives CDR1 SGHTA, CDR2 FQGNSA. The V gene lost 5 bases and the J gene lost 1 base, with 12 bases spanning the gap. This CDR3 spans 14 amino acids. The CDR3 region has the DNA TGTGCCAGCAGCCCGGGACTCGGTTCCTACGAGCAGTACTTC. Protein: CASSPGLGSYEQYF.

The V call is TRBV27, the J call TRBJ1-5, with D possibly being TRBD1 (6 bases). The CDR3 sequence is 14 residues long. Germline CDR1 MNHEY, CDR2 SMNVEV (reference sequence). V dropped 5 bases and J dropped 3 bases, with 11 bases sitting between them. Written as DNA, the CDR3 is TGTGCCAGCAGTAAACAGGGAAACAATCAGCCCCAGCATTTT. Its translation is CASSKQGNNQPQHF.

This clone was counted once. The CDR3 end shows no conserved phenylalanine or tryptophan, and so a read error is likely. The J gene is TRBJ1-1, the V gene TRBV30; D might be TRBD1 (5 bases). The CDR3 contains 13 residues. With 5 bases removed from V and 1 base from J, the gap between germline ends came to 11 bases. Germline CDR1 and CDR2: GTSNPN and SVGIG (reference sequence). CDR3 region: CAWGPQGNTEAFL. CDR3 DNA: TGTGCCTGGGGGCCCCAGGGGAACACTGAAGCTTTCCTT.

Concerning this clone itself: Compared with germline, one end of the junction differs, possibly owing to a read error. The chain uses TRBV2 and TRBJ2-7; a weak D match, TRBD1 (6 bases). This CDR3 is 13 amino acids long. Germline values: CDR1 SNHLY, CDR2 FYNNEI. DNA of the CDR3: TGTGCCAGCACCAGATCAACAGGGCGCGAAAGAGACTTC. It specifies CASTRSTGRERDF.

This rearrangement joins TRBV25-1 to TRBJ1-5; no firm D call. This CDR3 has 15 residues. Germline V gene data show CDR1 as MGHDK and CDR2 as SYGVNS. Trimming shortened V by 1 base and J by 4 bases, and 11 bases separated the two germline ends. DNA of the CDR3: TGTGCCAGCAGTGAATCTCGCAGCCATAATCAGCCCCAGCATTTT. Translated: CASSESRSHNQPQHF.

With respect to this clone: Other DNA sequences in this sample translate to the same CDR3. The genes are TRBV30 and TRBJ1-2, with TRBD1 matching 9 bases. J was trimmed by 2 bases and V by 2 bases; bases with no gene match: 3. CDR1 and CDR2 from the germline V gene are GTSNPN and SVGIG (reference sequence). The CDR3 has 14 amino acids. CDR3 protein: CAWSPGTGNYGYTF. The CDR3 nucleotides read TGTGCCTGGAGTCCCGGGACAGGGAACTATGGCTACACCTTC.

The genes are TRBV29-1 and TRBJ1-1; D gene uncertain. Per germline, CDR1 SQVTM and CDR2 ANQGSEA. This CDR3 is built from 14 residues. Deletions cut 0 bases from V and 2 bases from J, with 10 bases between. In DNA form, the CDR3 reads TGCAGCGTTGAAGATATGGGCAGTAACACTGAAGCTTTCTTT. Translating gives CSVEDMGSNTEAFF.

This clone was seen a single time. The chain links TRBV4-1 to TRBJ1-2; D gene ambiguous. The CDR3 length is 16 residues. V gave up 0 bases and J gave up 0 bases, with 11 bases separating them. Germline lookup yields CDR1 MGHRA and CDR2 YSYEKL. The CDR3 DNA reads TGCGCCAGCAGCCAAGAAGCTGCAGGCACTAACTATGGCTACACCTTC. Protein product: CASSQEAAGTNYGYTF.

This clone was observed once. CDR3 amino acids: CASSLGRANEKLFF. The CDR3 bases are TGTGCCAGCAGCTTGGGACGGGCAAATGAAAAACTGTTTTTT. V usage is TRBV5-6 and J usage is TRBJ1-4; no definite D call. Germline V gives CDR1 SGHDT, CDR2 YYEEEE. Trimming left V 0 bases short and J 5 bases short, with 8 bases between. CDR3 length: 14 amino acids. The full variable domain, rest sourced from reference TRBV5-6 and TRBJ1-4, is DAGVTQSPTHLIKTRGQQVTLRCSPKSGHDTVSWYQQALGQGPQFIFQYYEEEERQRGNFPDRFSGHQFPNYSSELNVNALLLGDSALYLCASSLGRANEKLFFGSGTQLSVL.

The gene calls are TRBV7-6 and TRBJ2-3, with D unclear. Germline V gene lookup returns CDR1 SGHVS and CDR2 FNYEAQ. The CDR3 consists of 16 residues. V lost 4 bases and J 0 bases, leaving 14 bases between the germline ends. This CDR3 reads CASSSRPDGSTDTQYF. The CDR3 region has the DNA TGTGCCAGCAGCTCACGCCCTGACGGAAGCACAGATACGCAGTATTTT.

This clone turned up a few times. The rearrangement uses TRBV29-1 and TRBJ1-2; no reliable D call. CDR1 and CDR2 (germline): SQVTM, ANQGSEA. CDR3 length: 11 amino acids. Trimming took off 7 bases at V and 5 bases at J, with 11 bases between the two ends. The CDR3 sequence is CSAATSYGYTF. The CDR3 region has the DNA TGCAGCGCAGCGACGTCGTATGGCTACACCTTC.

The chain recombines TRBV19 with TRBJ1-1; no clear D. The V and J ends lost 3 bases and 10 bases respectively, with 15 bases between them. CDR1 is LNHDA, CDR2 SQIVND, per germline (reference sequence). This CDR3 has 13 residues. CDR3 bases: TGTGCCAGTAGTATTGACCGGGAGGGTCCAGCTTTCTTT. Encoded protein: CASSIDREGPAFF.